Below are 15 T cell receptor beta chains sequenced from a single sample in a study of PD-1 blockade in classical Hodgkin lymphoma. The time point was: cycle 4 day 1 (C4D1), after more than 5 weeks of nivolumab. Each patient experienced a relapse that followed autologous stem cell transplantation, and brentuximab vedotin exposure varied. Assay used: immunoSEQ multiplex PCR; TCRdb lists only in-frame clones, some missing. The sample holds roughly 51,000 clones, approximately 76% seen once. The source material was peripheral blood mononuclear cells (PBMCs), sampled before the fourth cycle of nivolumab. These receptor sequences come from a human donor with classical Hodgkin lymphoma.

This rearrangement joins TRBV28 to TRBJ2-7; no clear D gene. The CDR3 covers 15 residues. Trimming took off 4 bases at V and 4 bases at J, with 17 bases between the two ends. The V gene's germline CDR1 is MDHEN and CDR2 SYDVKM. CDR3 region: CASSSPTDIRYEQYF. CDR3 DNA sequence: TGTGCCAGCAGTTCACCCACAGACATTCGGTACGAGCAGTACTTC.

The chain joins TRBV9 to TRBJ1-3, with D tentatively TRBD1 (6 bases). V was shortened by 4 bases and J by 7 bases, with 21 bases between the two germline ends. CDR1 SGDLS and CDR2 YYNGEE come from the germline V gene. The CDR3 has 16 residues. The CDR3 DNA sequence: TGTGCCAGCAGCACCGGGTCCAGGGGACGGGTGAACACCATATATTTT. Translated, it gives CASSTGSRGRVNTIYF.

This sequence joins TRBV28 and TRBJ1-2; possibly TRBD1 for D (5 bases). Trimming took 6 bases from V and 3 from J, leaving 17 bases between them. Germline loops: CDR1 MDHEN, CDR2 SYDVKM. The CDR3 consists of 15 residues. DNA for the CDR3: TGTGCCAGCAGACTTATCTCAGGGCGGGACTATGGCTACACCTTC. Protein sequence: CASRLISGRDYGYTF.

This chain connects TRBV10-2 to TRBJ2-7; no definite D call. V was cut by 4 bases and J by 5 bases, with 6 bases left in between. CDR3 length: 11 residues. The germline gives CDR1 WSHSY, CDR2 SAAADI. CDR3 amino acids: CASSVGHEQYF. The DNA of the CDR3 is TGCGCCAGCAGTGTGGGCCACGAGCAGTACTTC.

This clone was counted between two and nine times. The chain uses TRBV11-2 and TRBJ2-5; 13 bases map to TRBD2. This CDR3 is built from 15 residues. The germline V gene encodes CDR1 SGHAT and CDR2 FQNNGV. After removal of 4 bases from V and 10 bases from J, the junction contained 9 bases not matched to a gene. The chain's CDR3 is CASSSGLAGAGIQYF. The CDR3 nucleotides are TGTGCCAGCAGCTCCGGACTAGCGGGAGCCGGGATCCAGTACTTC.

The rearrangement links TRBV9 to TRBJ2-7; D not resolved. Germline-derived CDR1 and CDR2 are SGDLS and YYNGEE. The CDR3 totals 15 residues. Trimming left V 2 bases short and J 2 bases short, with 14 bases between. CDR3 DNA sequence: TGTGCCAGCAGCGTGGGCCAGGCACGGACCTACGAGCAGTACTTC. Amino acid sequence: CASSVGQARTYEQYF.

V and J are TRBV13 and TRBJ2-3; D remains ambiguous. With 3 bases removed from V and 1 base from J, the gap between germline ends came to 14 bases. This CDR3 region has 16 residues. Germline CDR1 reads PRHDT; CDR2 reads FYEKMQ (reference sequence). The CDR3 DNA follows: TGTGCCAGCAGCTTGGCCGGAGAAGGCCGCACAGATACGCAGTATTTT. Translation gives CASSLAGEGRTDTQYF.

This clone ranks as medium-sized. The CDR3, as DNA: TGTGCCAGCGTTAGGGACAGGGCCTACGAGCAGTACTTC. The encoded protein is CASVRDRAYEQYF. The rearrangement links TRBV21-1 to TRBJ2-7; the table names TRBD1, a call not compared with the DNA. TRBV21-1 counts as a pseudogene. The CDR3 is 13 residues long.

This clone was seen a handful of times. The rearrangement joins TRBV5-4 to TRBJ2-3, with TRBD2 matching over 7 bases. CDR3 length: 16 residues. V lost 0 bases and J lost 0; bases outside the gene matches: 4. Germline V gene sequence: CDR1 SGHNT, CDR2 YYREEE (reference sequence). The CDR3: CASSLAAGVSTDTQYF. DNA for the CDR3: TGTGCCAGCAGCTTGGCCGCGGGAGTAAGCACAGATACGCAGTATTTT.

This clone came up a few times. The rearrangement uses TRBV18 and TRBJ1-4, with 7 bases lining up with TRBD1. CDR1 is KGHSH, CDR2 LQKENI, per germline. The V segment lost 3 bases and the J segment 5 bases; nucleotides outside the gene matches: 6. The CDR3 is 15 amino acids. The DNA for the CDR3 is TGTGCCAGCTCACCTAGGACAGGACGCAATGAAAAACTGTTTTTT. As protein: CASSPRTGRNEKLFF.

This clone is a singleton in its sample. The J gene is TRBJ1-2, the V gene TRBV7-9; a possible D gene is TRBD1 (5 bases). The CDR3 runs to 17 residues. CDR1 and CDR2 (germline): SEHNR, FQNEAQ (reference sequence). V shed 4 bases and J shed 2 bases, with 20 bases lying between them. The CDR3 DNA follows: TGTGCCAGCAGCTCTCACCCAAACCTGTGGACAAACTATGGCTACACCTTC. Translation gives CASSSHPNLWTNYGYTF.

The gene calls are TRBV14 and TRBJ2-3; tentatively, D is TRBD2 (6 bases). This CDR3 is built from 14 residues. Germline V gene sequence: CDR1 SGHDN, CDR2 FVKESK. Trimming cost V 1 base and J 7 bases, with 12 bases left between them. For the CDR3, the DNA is TGTGCCAGCAGCCAAGCCGGGACTGCGAATACGCAGTATTTT. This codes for CASSQAGTANTQYF. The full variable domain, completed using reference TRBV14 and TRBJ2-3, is EAGVTQFPSHSVIEKGQTVTLRCDPISGHDNLYWYRRVMGKEIKFLLHFVKESKQDESGMPNNRFLAERTGGTYSTLKVQPAELEDSGVYFCASSQAGTANTQYFGPGTRLTVL.

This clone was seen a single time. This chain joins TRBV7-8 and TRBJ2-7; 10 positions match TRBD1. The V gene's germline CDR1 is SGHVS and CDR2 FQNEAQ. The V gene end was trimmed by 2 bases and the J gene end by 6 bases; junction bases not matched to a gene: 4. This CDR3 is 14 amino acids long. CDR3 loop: CASSLLGTGVEQYF. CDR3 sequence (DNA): TGTGCCAGCAGCTTATTAGGGACAGGGGTCGAGCAGTACTTC.

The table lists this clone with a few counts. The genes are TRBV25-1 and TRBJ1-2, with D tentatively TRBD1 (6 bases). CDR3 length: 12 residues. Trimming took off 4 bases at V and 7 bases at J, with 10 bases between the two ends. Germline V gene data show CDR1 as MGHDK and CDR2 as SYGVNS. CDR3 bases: TGTGCCAGCAGTGGAGGGGGGCTTGGCTACACCTTC. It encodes CASSGGGLGYTF.

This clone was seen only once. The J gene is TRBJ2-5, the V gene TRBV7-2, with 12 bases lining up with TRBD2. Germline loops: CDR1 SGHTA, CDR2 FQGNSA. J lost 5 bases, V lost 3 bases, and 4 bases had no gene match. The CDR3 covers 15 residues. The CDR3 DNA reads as TGTGCCAGCAGCTTCCTAGCGGGAGGGGGGGAGACCCAGTACTTC. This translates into CASSFLAGGGETQYF.